This TCR beta chain was identified during a study of T cell changes during pregnancy in multiple sclerosis. This table comes from immunoSEQ multiplex PCR, and its TCRdb copy is limited to in-frame clones, with some not included. The profile shows tens of thousands of clones, approximately 92% of them singletons. V was pared by 7 bases and J by 4 bases, with 12 bases of the junction left unmatched. The CDR3 loop spans 14 amino acids. CDR1 and CDR2 from the germline V gene are SQVTM and ANQGSEA. The sequencing here drew on CD4+ T cells from peripheral blood mononuclear cells, taken after pregnancy. This receptor was identified in a female donor with multiple sclerosis, enrolled in a pregnancy study. The V gene is TRBV29-1, the J gene TRBJ1-1; 7 nucleotides match TRBD1. Here the CDR3 reads CSAGVKGAVTEAFF. The CDR3 bases are TGCAGCGCCGGTGTAAAGGGGGCTGTCACTGAAGCTTTCTTT.